A selection of T cell receptor beta chains follows, all from one sample in a study of Graves' ophthalmopathy and Graves' hyperthyroidism. TCRdb used MiXCR to reprocess the multiplex PCR reads, holding one entry per CDR3 protein. The profile shows about 220,000 distinct CDR3 sequences, roughly 21% of them singletons. Sample: peripheral blood. These TCRs come from a woman in her 50s with Graves' ophthalmopathy. Each CDR3 is given with its conserved first and last residue. Each record gives: J gene, D gene, clone size, V gene, CDR3 DNA, CDR3 protein. D genes are given only for firm matches. Clone size appears in some rows only: once, few, many, or a class for an expanded clone.

TRBJ2-2 | . | many | TRBV5-1 | TGCGCCAGCAGCTCTGTCGACAGTAGGACCGGGGAGCTGTTTTTT | CASSSVDSRTGELFF
TRBJ2-7 | . | many | TRBV18 | TGTGCCAGCTCGGCTGACCCCGTGGGAGAGCAGTACTTC | CASSADPVGEQYF
TRBJ2-5 | TRBD2 | many | TRBV11-2 | TGTGCCAGCAGCTTAGAACTAGCGGGACTAAAAGAGACCCAGTACTTC | CASSLELAGLKETQYF
TRBJ2-5 | TRBD2 | . | TRBV20-1 | TGCAGTTTACAGCGCGGCGGGAGGGCGGGGGAGACCCAGTACTTC | CSLQRGGRAGETQYF
TRBJ2-5 | . | many | TRBV20-1 | TGCAGTGCAGAACACGGGCAAGAGACCCAGTACTTC | CSAEHGQETQYF
TRBJ2-7 | . | . | TRBV12-3/TRBV12-4 | TGTGCCAGCAGTTTAGGTGGCGGTGTCTACGAGCAGTACTTC | CASSLGGGVYEQYF
TRBJ1-1 | TRBD1 | . | TRBV6-1 | TGTGCCAGCCACCGACAGGGGAAGAACACTGAAGCTTTCTTT | CASHRQGKNTEAFF
TRBJ2-7 | TRBD2 | many | TRBV10-3 | TGTGCCATCATGGGGGGGTCCTCCTACGAGCAGTACTTC | CAIMGGSSYEQYF
TRBJ1-1 | TRBD1 | many | TRBV10-3 | TGTGCCATCACTGACGGAAAGGGGGCCTTGAACACTGAAGCTTTCTTT | CAITDGKGALNTEAFF
TRBJ1-5 | TRBD1 | . | TRBV24-1 | TGTGCCACCAGTGACCCAGACAGGGGCAACAATCAGCCCCAGCATTTT | CATSDPDRGNNQPQHF
TRBJ2-3 | TRBD1 | few | TRBV6-4 | TGTGCCAGCAGTGACGGGACAGGGGGCTCTAGCACAGATACGCAGTATTTT | CASSDGTGGSSTDTQYF
TRBJ2-7 | . | many | TRBV6-1 | TGTGCCAGCAGTAAACTACCGGCGGGCCCCTACGAGCAGTACTTC | CASSKLPAGPYEQYF
TRBJ2-7 | TRBD1 | few | TRBV6-5 | TGTGCCAGCAGTTCGGGACAGGGACGGGGCTACGAGCAGTACTTC | CASSSGQGRGYEQYF
TRBJ1-3 | . | many | TRBV2 | TGTGCCAGCAGTGACTTCGGCAGCTACTCTGGAAACACCATATATTTT | CASSDFGSYSGNTIYF
TRBJ2-5 | TRBD2 | . | TRBV12-3/TRBV12-4 | TGTGCCAGCAGCTGGTTAGCGGGGCCTGCACAAGAGGCCCAGTACTTC | CASSWLAGPAQEAQYF
TRBJ2-7 | . | many | TRBV29-1 | TGCAGCGTTGAAGACAGGGGAGGTTACGAGCAGTACTTC | CSVEDRGGYEQYF
TRBJ2-2 | . | . | TRBV20-1 | TGCAGTGCTAGAAGAGGACAGCAGACAGGCACCGGGGAGCTGTTTTTT | CSARRGQQTGTGELFF